Sequencing of this T cell receptor (beta chain) was carried out in a study of identical twins. General study results and limits: Cross-sectional statistics, not tracking of the same donors, supported the conclusions. Out-of-frame sharing of TCR alpha in monozygotic twins was underestimated by models. The presence of invariant MAIT and iNKT cells could partly confound analyses of zero-insertion sequences. The abundant beta clonotypes from cord blood had fewer insertions, and memory repertoires had none of this.

Trimming shortened V by 5 bases and J by 5 bases, and 17 bases separated the two germline ends. CDR3 length equals 15 residues. CDR1 and CDR2 (germline): MNHNS, SASEGT. With regard to this clonotype: Its specificity is not known.

TCRdb processed the 5' RACE reads anew with MiXCR; each CDR3 protein has one entry. Among about 900,000 distinct CDR3 sequences listed, approximately 13% were seen once. This same sample was also taken into another study, of yellow fever vaccine responses in identical twins.

The receptor comes from a woman aged 18-30 years in good health. The gene calls are TRBV6-1 and TRBJ2-3; a possible D gene is TRBD2 (7 bases). What was sequenced was PBMCs. The CDR3 region is CASSPVGGPGDTQYF. CDR3 DNA: TGTGCCAGCAGTCCCGTCGGGGGGCCGGGAGATACGCAGTATTTT.